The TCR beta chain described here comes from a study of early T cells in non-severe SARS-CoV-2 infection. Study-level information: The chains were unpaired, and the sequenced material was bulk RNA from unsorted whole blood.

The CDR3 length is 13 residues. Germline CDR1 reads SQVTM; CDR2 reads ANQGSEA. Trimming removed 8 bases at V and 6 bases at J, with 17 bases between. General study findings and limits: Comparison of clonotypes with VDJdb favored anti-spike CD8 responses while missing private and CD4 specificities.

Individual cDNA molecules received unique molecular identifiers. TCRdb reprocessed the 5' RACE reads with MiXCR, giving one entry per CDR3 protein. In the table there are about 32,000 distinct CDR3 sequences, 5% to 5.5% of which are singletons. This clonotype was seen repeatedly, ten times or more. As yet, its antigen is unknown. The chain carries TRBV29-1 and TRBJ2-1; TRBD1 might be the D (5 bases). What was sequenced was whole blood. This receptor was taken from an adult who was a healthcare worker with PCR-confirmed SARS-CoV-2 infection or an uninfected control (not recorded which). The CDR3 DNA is TGCAGCCATATTGCACAGGCAAGCAATGAGCAGTTCTTC. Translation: CSHIAQASNEQFF.